The clone carrying this TCR beta chain was seen a few times. Its antigen is still unknown. Absence of ophthalmopathy progression within 18 months defined stable Graves' hyperthyroidism. Newly diagnosed patients aged 18 to 65 had hyperthyroidism of under 2 months' duration. About 10 ml of fresh peripheral blood supplied the PBMCs. Researchers took RNA transcripts and amplified the TCR beta CDR3 regions from them. Carried out on the TCR CDR3, a first-round RT-PCR used the HTBI primer set. TCRdb processed the multiplex PCR reads anew with MiXCR; each CDR3 protein has one entry. The sample comprises some 800,000 distinct CDR3 sequences, around 38% of which are singletons, and approximately 8.7% rests with the top ten. J gave up 5 bases and V 3 bases, and 5 bases lay outside the gene matches. There are 13 residues in the CDR3. The V gene's germline CDR1 is SGHRS and CDR2 YFSETQ. The data were taken from a study of T cells in Graves' hyperthyroidism and ophthalmopathy. Study results and limitations: For ophthalmopathy, model prediction preceded onset by a median 6.5 months.

The TCR comes from a man aged 18 to 35 with Graves' hyperthyroidism. The sample consisted of blood. The chain combines TRBV5-1 with TRBJ2-7; TRBD1 agrees at 7 bases. CDR3 in amino acids: CASSSQQGNEQYF. Here the CDR3 DNA reads TGCGCCAGCAGCTCCCAACAGGGGAACGAGCAGTACTTC.